One and the same sample provided the 30 T cell receptor beta chains below, sequenced in a study of T cells after yellow fever vaccination. TCRdb called the 5' RACE reads again in MiXCR, with one record for every CDR3 protein. The sample includes under 550,000 distinct CDR3 sequences, around a fifth of them seen just once. Sequencing was performed on PBMCs, taken 21 days after the first yellow fever vaccination. The receptors were gathered from a man aged 18-30 years who received the YFV17D yellow fever vaccine.

The chain links TRBV15 to TRBJ2-3; TRBD2 might be the D (5 bases). V lost 0 bases and J 3 bases, leaving 16 bases between the germline ends. Germline loops: CDR1 LNHNV, CDR2 YYDKDF (reference sequence). The CDR3 is made up of 17 amino acids. The CDR3 DNA sequence: TGTGCCACCAGCAGAGAAGGTGGGAGTGTTGGTACAGATACGCAGTATTTT. This codes for CATSREGGSVGTDTQYF.

The count of this clonotype is one. V and J are TRBV4-3 and TRBJ1-6; perhaps TRBD1 as D (5 bases). The CDR3 runs to 20 residues. Trimming shortened V by 0 bases and J by 6 bases, and 24 bases separated the two germline ends. Germline CDR1 reads LGHNA; CDR2 reads YSLEER. CDR3 sequence: CASSQDLAGRVLMGNSPLHF. CDR3 bases: TGCGCCAGCAGCCAAGATCTCGCAGGGAGAGTTCTTATGGGTAATTCACCCCTCCACTTT.

The chain couples TRBV27 to TRBJ2-7; 7 positions agree with TRBD1. CDR1 and CDR2 from the germline V gene are MNHEY and SMNVEV (reference sequence). The CDR3 runs to 14 residues. V lost 9 bases to trimming and J lost 4 bases; unmatched junction nucleotides: 12. CDR3 DNA: TGTGCCAGTGCCAGGGGGACCTTCGAGTACGAGCAGTACTTC. It codes for CASARGTFEYEQYF.

The chain employs TRBV25-1 and TRBJ1-2, with D maybe TRBD1 (5 bases). V was clipped by 2 bases and J by 4 bases, with 11 bases between them. CDR3 length: 14 amino acids. Germline V gives CDR1 MGHDK, CDR2 SYGVNS. The CDR3 coding sequence is TGTGCCAGCAGTGAACCAGGGACGGTCTATGGCTACACCTTC. Translation gives CASSEPGTVYGYTF.

A few counts support this clonotype. CDR3 nucleotides: TGTGCCAGCAGCTTACCTCGGACAGGGGAGGGGAGCTCCTACAATGAGCAGTTCTTC. Its translation is CASSLPRTGEGSSYNEQFF. The chain combines TRBV7-8 with TRBJ2-1, with TRBD1 matching over 9 bases. Looked up from germline, CDR1 is SGHVS and CDR2 is FQNEAQ. V was clipped by 2 bases and J by 0 bases; unmatched bases: 11. There are 19 residues in the CDR3.

This sequence joins TRBV9 and TRBJ1-3; maybe TRBD1 (6 bases). The CDR3 runs to 14 residues. The V and J ends lost 4 bases and 6 bases respectively, with 14 bases between them. CDR1 SGDLS and CDR2 YYNGEE come from the germline V gene. CDR3 protein: CASSPTGRENTIYF. The CDR3 DNA follows: TGTGCCAGCAGCCCCACAGGGAGGGAAAACACCATATATTTT.

This clonotype was observed a few times. The chain links TRBV24-1 to TRBJ2-3; D call uncertain. The germline V and J ends were trimmed by 3 bases and 1 base, with 4 bases remaining between them. The CDR3 length is 13 residues. Per the germline V gene, CDR1 is KGHDR and CDR2 is SFDVKD. CDR3 in DNA: TGTGCCACCAGTGATCATGGCACAGATACGCAGTATTTT. Its translation is CATSDHGTDTQYF.

Here the CDR3 DNA reads TGTGCCAGCAGCCCCGGAGTAGCATTTACTTACTATGGCTACACCTTC. Translation: CASSPGVAFTYYGYTF. V and J are TRBV12-3 or TRBV12-4 and TRBJ1-2; no reliable D call. Trimming removed 6 bases at V and 3 bases at J, with 20 bases between. This CDR3 comprises 16 residues.

The chain employs TRBV27 and TRBJ2-7, with 9 bases fitting TRBD2. V trimming: 3 bases; J trimming: 7 bases; junction bases outside the gene matches: 10. The length of the CDR3 is 15 residues. Looked up from germline, CDR1 is MNHEY and CDR2 is SMNVEV (reference sequence). CDR3 sequence (DNA): TGTGCCAGCAGTTTTACTAGCGGGCCCAGTCGTGAGCAGTACTTC. Translation: CASSFTSGPSREQYF.

The chain recombines TRBV2 with TRBJ2-7; a weak D match, TRBD1 (5 bases). Germline assignment: CDR1 SNHLY and CDR2 FYNNEI. Trimming left V 6 bases short and J 3 bases short, with 12 bases between. The CDR3 spans 13 residues. CDR3 residues: CASSAGLVYEQYV. The DNA for the CDR3 is TGTGCCAGCAGCGCAGGGTTAGTCTACGAGCAGTACGTC.

The chain uses TRBV6-5 and TRBJ2-1, with 9 bases lining up with TRBD2. In germline, CDR1 is MNHEY, CDR2 SVGAGI. V dropped 0 bases and J dropped 6; count of bases not matched to a gene: 6. The CDR3 contains 16 residues. The CDR3 spells CASSYSSVRGGNEQFF. For the CDR3, the DNA is TGTGCCAGCAGTTACTCGAGCGTGCGGGGGGGCAATGAGCAGTTCTTC.

This clonotype has just a few counts. This CDR3 is CASSLNWQPQHF. The CDR3 region has the DNA TGTGCCAGCAGTTTAAATTGGCAGCCCCAGCATTTT. The chain has TRBV28 and TRBJ1-5; D is unresolved. The V gene's germline CDR1 is MDHEN and CDR2 SYDVKM. The CDR3 sequence is 12 residues long. The germline V and J ends were trimmed by 2 bases and 7 bases, with 6 bases remaining between them.

In this sample, this clonotype turned up a few times. V usage is TRBV24-1 and J usage is TRBJ1-1, with D possibly being TRBD1 (5 bases). The CDR3 runs 12 residues. Trimming removed 3 bases from V and 11 bases from J, with 12 bases in between. CDR1 and CDR2 from the germline V gene are KGHDR and SFDVKD. The CDR3, as DNA: TGTGCCACCAGTGATGTGGCAGGGCATGCTTTCTTT. It yields the protein CATSDVAGHAFF.

This clonotype was observed a handful of times. The genes are TRBV19 and TRBJ2-7; D remains unclear. Germline CDR1 is LNHDA and CDR2 is SQIVND (reference sequence). The CDR3 is 15 residues long. The ends were cut back, 3 bases at V and 1 base at J, with 13 bases in the middle. The CDR3 DNA reads TGTGCCAGTAGTATTACCGGGTACTCTTCCTACGAGCAGTACTTC. It is translated as CASSITGYSSYEQYF.

This clonotype was seen a few times. The CDR3 reads CASSSTSGGSYNEQFF. For the CDR3, the DNA is TGTGCCAGCAGCTCCACTAGCGGGGGTTCCTACAATGAGCAGTTCTTC. The chain links TRBV7-8 to TRBJ2-1, with 11 bases identical to TRBD2. The germline V gene encodes CDR1 SGHVS and CDR2 FQNEAQ. V lost 4 bases, J lost 1 base, and 3 bases stayed unmatched. The CDR3 has 16 amino acids.

In its sample, this clonotype was seen a few times. This sequence joins TRBV7-9 and TRBJ1-1; a possible D gene is TRBD1 (5 bases). The germline V gene has CDR1 SEHNR and CDR2 FQNEAQ (reference sequence). The length of the CDR3 is 15 residues. Trimming cost V 2 bases and J 1 base, with 11 bases left between them. CDR3 amino acids: CASSLTSGRNTEAFF. The CDR3 bases are TGTGCCAGCAGCTTAACTTCGGGGCGGAACACTGAAGCTTTCTTT.

This clonotype was found a few times. This chain joins TRBV10-3 and TRBJ2-1; D may be TRBD1 (5 bases). The V end was cut by 6 bases, the J end by 5 bases, with 5 bases between. Germline CDR1 ENHRY, CDR2 SYGVKD. The CDR3 contains 11 residues. This CDR3 is CAIRQDNEQFF. The CDR3 nucleotides are TGTGCCATCAGACAGGACAATGAGCAGTTCTTC.

This chain connects TRBV12-1 to TRBJ2-7. TRBV12-1 is termed a pseudogene. The CDR3 length is 12 residues. DNA of the CDR3: TGTGCCAGCAGCTACAAGACCTACGAGCAGTACGTC. This encodes CASSYKTYEQYV.

This clonotype came up a few times. The chain is built from TRBV4-3 and TRBJ2-3, with TRBD2 identical over 8 bases. The V gene's germline CDR1 is LGHNA and CDR2 YSLEER. The CDR3 sequence is 18 residues long. The ends lost 1 base at V and 2 bases at J; junction bases unmatched: 11. The CDR3 coding sequence is TGCGCCAGCAGCCAAGGCGGGGGGAGCATGAGCCACACAGATACGCAGTATTTT. Translation gives CASSQGGGSMSHTDTQYF.

The chain has TRBV5-1 and TRBJ2-3; D is uncertain. The V gene lost 0 bases and the J gene lost 1 base, with 12 bases spanning the gap. Germline V gives CDR1 SGHRS, CDR2 YFSETQ. The CDR3 loop spans 16 amino acids. This CDR3 is CASSLEVDRRTDTQYF. DNA of the CDR3: TGCGCCAGCAGCTTGGAGGTGGACCGCCGCACAGATACGCAGTATTTT.

This clonotype was seen more than once but under ten times. This chain links TRBV29-1 with TRBJ2-5; the D is unclear. The germline V and J ends were trimmed by 1 base and 1 base, with 4 bases remaining between them. Germline V CDR1 and CDR2: SQVTM, ANQGSEA. The CDR3 sequence is 12 residues long. The CDR3 DNA reads as TGCAGCGTTGAAGCAGGCCAAGAGACCCAGTACTTC. It codes for CSVEAGQETQYF.

This clonotype has a handful of counts. The chain links TRBV14 to TRBJ1-1, with D possibly TRBD1 on 6 matching bases. CDR3 size: 15 residues. The V end lost 4 bases, the J end lost 6 bases, and 18 bases lay between the germline ends. Germline V gene sequence: CDR1 SGHDN, CDR2 FVKESK. This CDR3 reads CASSRGGGSVPEAFF. The CDR3 bases are TGTGCCAGCAGCCGAGGGGGGGGGTCGGTTCCTGAAGCTTTCTTT.

The chain links TRBV12-5 to TRBJ1-2; 10 bases are shared with TRBD1. The CDR3 is 15 residues long. Looked up from germline, CDR1 is LGHNT and CDR2 is FRNRAP. The DNA for the CDR3 is TGTGCCACCTGCCCCCGGGACAGGGGTGGGTATGGCTACACCTTC. It encodes CATCPRDRGGYGYTF.

This clonotype has more than one count but fewer than ten. This chain connects TRBV9 to TRBJ2-3; unclear D gene. Germline CDR1 and CDR2: SGDLS and YYNGEE. V lost 0 bases and J lost 0, with 11 bases in between. This CDR3 has 16 amino acids. The CDR3 protein is CASSVGTRASTDTQYF. As DNA, the CDR3 is TGTGCCAGCAGCGTAGGAACCCGGGCTAGCACAGATACGCAGTATTTT.

V gene TRBV27 combines with J gene TRBJ1-1, with a possible D match to TRBD1 (6 bases). Between the trimmed V and J ends, which lost 6 bases and 2 bases, there was a span of 13 bases. The germline gives CDR1 MNHEY, CDR2 SMNVEV (reference sequence). The CDR3 is made up of 14 amino acids. The CDR3 sequence: CASRRTVSNTEAFF. CDR3 coding DNA: TGTGCCAGCAGACGGACAGTCTCAAACACTGAAGCTTTCTTT.

The chain employs TRBV2 and TRBJ2-7, with unresolved D. CDR3 length equals 11 residues. CDR1 and CDR2 from the germline V gene are SNHLY and FYNNEI. V was clipped by 10 bases and J by 1 base, with 8 bases between them. The CDR3 DNA sequence: TGTGCCACCGACAAGTCCTACGAGCAGTACTTC. This encodes CATDKSYEQYF.

This clonotype has a handful of counts. This rearrangement joins TRBV24-1 to TRBJ2-1; 9 nucleotides match TRBD1. This CDR3 is 16 amino acids long. Germline V lookup: CDR1 KGHDR, CDR2 SFDVKD. V was clipped by 5 bases and J by 3 bases; unmatched bases: 7. In DNA, the CDR3 is TGTGCCACCAGTGGCCCTAGACAGGGGGTCTACAATGAGCAGTTCTTC. Protein: CATSGPRQGVYNEQFF.

J is TRBJ1-2 and V is TRBV20-1; no clear D gene. V lost 8 bases, J lost 3 bases, and 7 bases lay in between. CDR1 and CDR2 (germline): DFQATT, SNEGSKA (reference sequence). The CDR3 has 10 residues. The CDR3 sequence is CSSTDYGYTF. The CDR3 DNA is TGCAGTTCGACCGACTATGGCTACACCTTC.

The chain uses TRBV29-1 and TRBJ2-7; D perhaps matches TRBD1 (7 bases). V was shortened by 1 base and J by 3 bases, with 16 bases between the two germline ends. Looked up from germline, CDR1 is SQVTM and CDR2 is ANQGSEA. The CDR3 is made up of 15 amino acids. In DNA form, the CDR3 reads TGCAGCGTTGAAGGAGTTGGAGGGGGCTTCTACGAGCAGTACTTC. This gives the protein CSVEGVGGGFYEQYF.

V usage is TRBV7-9 and J usage is TRBJ1-1; D remains unclear. From germline, CDR1 is SEHNR and CDR2 FQNEAQ (reference sequence). The CDR3 consists of 14 residues. V lost 3 bases, J lost 11 bases, and 19 bases lay in between. The CDR3 nucleotides are TGTGCCAGCAGCTTCTCAGATACTGCACGGGCGGCTTTCTTT. Translated: CASSFSDTARAAFF. The full variable domain, rest sourced from reference TRBV7-9 and TRBJ1-1, is DTGVSQNPRHKITKRGQNVTFRCDPISEHNRLYWYRQTLGQGPEFLTYFQNEAQLEKSRLLSDRFSAERPKGSFSTLEIQRTEQGDSAMYLCASSFSDTARAAFFGQGTRLTVV.